Given below is one T cell receptor (beta chain) in context. Its antigen remains unidentified. A much bigger clone sits one base away, suggesting this may be a read error. This likely comes from a read error, as the CDR3 has no conserved phenylalanine or tryptophan at its end. TCR beta cDNA was reverse-transcribed from 400 to 500 ng of total RNA. The reaction used a constant-region primer and ProtoScript II reverse transcriptase. Libraries covering TCR beta were generated through three nested multiplex PCR rounds (using a slightly modified ARM-PCR). Use of TRBV1-TRBV30 forward primers with a C-beta reverse primer characterized the first two PCR rounds, which lasted about 9 cycles each. TCRdb reprocessed the multiplex PCR reads with MiXCR, giving one entry per CDR3 protein. The sample gives approximately 100,000 distinct CDR3 sequences, around 71% of which show up once; approximately 12% is in the top ten.

These data belong to a study of tumor-infiltrating lymphocytes in primary liver carcinoma. Study-level background: Both sexes were represented among patients, who were 30 to 69 years old. Whole-study findings and limits: Tumor region pairs outstripped tumor-adjacent and tumor-blood pairs in overlap. When set against blood, tumors had a significantly higher top-250-clone fraction (p = 0.039).

Scientists recovered RNA and DNA together from approximately 20-30 mg of unsorted bulk tissue. The proportion of viable tumor cells exceeded 75% in every tumor sample. The length of the CDR3 is 17 residues. Germline trimming cut 2 bases from V and 4 bases from J; bases unmatched to any gene: 3. Germline CDR1 and CDR2: ENHRY and SYGVKD. This receptor was taken from a woman aged 55-75 years with primary liver carcinoma and hepatitis B virus infection. The sequencing sample was made of liver tumor tissue from sampling region 2. As for subset: tumor region T2, inferior pole. The chain is built from TRBV10-3 and TRBJ2-2; the match to TRBD2 covers 14 bases. CDR3 DNA: TGTGCCATCAGTGAGGGGACTAGCGGGAGAACCACCGGGGAGCTGTTTTAT. Encoded protein: CAISEGTSGRTTGELFY.